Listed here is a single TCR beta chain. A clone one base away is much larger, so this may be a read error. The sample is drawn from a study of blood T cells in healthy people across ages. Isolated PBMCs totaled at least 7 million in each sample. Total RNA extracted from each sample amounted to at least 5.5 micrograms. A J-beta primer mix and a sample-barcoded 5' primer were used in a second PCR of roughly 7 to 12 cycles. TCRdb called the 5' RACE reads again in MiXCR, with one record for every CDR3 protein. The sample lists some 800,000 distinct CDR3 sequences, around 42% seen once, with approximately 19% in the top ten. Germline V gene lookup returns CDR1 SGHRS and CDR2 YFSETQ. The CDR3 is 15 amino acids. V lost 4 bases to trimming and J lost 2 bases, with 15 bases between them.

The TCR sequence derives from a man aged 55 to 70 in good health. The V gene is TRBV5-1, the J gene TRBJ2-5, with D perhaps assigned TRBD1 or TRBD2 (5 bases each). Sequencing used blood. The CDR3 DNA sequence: TGCGCCAGCAGCCCGGGACGAGCGGCTCAAGAGACCCAGTACTTC. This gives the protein CASSPGRAAQETQYF.